This T cell receptor (beta chain) was documented in a study of shared clonotypes between healthy human individuals (dated by TCRdb to the early 2020s). Concerning the study at large: The cohort comprised two women and a few men aged 18 to 49 years. To increase sequencing depth and limit assay-specific biases, different laboratories used diverse techniques to prepare libraries and sequence TCR repertoires. Leukapheresis yielded between about 0.8 and 9.5 billion PBMCs per donor. For each donor, CD4 naive and CD4 memory were each run on three plates, CD8 naive on two plates, and CD8 memory on one plate. To estimate repertoire size and how much clonotypes are shared between individuals, the study performed deep sequencing of blood TCR repertoires from 4 to 6 healthy adults. What the study reported, not specific to this receptor: Larger estimated clonotype richness was generally found for naive subsets than for memory subsets. Rarefaction of sorted-subset datasets indicated incomplete sequencing despite the large sequencing depth. Across a handful of donors, 4.5% to 6.5% of naive CD4, 3% to 3.5% of naive CD8, 2.3% of memory CD4, and approximately 0.4% of memory CD8 clonotypes were shared. The genetic and exposure-history diversity represented was limited by the small number of donors. Pairwise subsampling indicated that sequencing depth was expected to affect the degree of clonotype sharing among donors. Sampling was restricted to blood, and TCR repertoires in tissue are likely to differ from TCR repertoires in blood. Compared with non-shared clonotypes, the clonotypes found in all four sorted-subset donors had higher generation probabilities.

As to this clone: Its antigen is still unknown. No much larger clone is present one base from it, and per-base qualities are unavailable.

TCR CDR3 regions were amplified from genomic DNA by multiplex PCR using the deep immunoSEQ assay. Extracted genomic DNA from each cell subset was distributed evenly across all wells of several immunoSEQ 96-well plates, and each plate was treated as a replicate. For sorted subsets, about 200 ng genomic DNA, equal to about 30,000 T cell genomes, was loaded into each replicate PCR. Purified libraries were measured with a Qubit 3.0 fluorometer, size-checked on a Bioanalyzer 2100, and measured again with the KAPA Library Quantification kit. A separate single-read 150-cycle Illumina NextSeq 550 flow cell was used to sequence each immunoSEQ 96-well plate. In the source study's methods: Because the immunoSEQ output held only junctional sequences and lacked quality scores, the filtering could not match the filtering applied to full-length reads. To assign V/J genes and CDR3, sequences were annotated against IMGT germline references using PyIR, a Python wrapper for IgBLAST v1.9. Reads with weak V/J assignments (E-value above 1e-6), missing CDR3, stop codons, out-of-frame junctions, or ambiguous translated residues were removed. V3J clonotypes were defined by identical inferred V gene, J gene, and CDR3 amino acid sequence. The percentage overlap between two repertoires was calculated by dividing the number of shared unique clonotypes by the size of the smaller repertoire. Repertoire richness was assessed with RTK rarefaction, the Chao1 estimator, and Recon v2.1 estimates of unobserved clonotypes. Generation probabilities were computed with OLGA for all TCRbeta clonotypes obtained by the gDNA method from a few donors. In TCRdb, the immuneACCESS table is reduced to in-frame sequences with V and J assigned. These tables do not hold every clone; where another copy was compared, an unresolved V gene accounts for under half, and the others remain unexplained. V and J calls and clone size follow that table, whereas D and trimming were derived from the DNA. Present in this sample are about 1 million clones, about 75% of which were seen just once. The ten largest clones take up approximately 1.5% of the sample.

Healthy HIV-negative adults with no recently reported acute infections or vaccinations were included as donors. Only Caucasian adults living in Nashville, Tennessee, USA were represented among the donors. CD4+ T cells were enriched by magnetic negative selection; naive cells were then positively selected on CD45RA, and the negative fraction formed the memory subset. After blood collection by leukapheresis, PBMCs were isolated using Ficoll-Histopaque density gradient centrifugation and then cryopreserved in the vapor phase of liquid nitrogen. Analytical flow cytometry was used to check the purity and quantity of every magnetically sorted T cell population. Genomic DNA was isolated from each sorted fraction and quantified by UV absorbance on a Nanodrop 2000c. The receptor's source is a young man in good health. The source material was memory CD4+ T cells sorted from blood. The cell subset or site label here, explained by the study, means: CD45RA-negative fraction.

CDR3 protein: CASQPQTGVYNEQFF. The DNA sequence is as follows: TGTGCCAGCCAACCGCAGACAGGGGTTTACAATGAGCAGTTCTTC. This receptor chain uses TRBV19 and TRBJ2-1, with 8 central nucleotides matching TRBD1. From a lookup of the germline V gene (reference sequence), CDR1 and CDR2 are LNHDA and SQIVND. Unmatched junction bases come to 11, with V trimmed by 9 bases and J by 4 bases. Counted from cysteine to phenylalanine, this CDR3 has 15 amino acids. CDR3 DNA is the only sequence kept; it has 45 bases, read in frame from the first base. The variable domain in full, with residues beyond the CDR3 obtained from the reference TRBV19 and TRBJ2-1 genes, is DGGITQSPKYLFRKEGQNVTLSCEQNLNHDAMYWYRQDPGQGLRLIYYSQIVNDFQKGDIAEGYSVSREKKESFPLTVTSAQKNPTAFYLCASQPQTGVYNEQFFGPGTRLTVL.